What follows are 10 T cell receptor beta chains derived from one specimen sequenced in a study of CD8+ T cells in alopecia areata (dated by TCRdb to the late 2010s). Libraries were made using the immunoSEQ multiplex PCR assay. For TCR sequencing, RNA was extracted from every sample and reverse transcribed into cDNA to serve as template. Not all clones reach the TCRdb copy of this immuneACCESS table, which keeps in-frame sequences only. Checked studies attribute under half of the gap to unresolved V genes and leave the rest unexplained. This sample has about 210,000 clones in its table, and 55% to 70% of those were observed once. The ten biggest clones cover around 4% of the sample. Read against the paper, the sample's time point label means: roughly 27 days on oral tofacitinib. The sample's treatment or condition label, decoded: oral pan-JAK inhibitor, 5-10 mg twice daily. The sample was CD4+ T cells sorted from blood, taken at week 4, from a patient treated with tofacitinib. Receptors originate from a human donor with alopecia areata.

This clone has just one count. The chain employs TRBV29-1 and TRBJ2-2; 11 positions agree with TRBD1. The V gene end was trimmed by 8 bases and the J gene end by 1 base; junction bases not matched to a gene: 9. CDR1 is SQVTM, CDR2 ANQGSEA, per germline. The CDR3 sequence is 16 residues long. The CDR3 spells CSFRTGTGGNTGELFF. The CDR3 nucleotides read TGCAGCTTTAGAACCGGGACAGGGGGGAACACCGGGGAGCTGTTTTTT.

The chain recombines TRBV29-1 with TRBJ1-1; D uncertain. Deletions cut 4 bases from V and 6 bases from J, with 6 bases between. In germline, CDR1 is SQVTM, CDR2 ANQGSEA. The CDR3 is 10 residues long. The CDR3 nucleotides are TGCAGCGTTGTTGGCCCTGAAGCTTTCTTT. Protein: CSVVGPEAFF.

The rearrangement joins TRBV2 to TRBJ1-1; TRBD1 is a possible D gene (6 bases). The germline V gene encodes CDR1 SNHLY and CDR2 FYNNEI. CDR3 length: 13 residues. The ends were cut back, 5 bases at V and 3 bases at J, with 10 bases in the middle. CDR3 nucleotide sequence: TGTGCCAGCAGTAAGGACAGAGACACTGAAGCTTTCTTT. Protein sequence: CASSKDRDTEAFF.

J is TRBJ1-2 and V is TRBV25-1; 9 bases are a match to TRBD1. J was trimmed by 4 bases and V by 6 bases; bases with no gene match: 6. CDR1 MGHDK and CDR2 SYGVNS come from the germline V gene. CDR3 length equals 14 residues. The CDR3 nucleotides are TGTGCCAGCAGGGACACAGGGGGCTTCTATGGCTACACCTTC. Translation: CASRDTGGFYGYTF.

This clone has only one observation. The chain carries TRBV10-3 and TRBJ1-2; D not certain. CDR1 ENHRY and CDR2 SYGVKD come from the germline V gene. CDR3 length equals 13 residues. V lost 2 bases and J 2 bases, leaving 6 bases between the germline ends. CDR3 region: CAISEQENYGYTF. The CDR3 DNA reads TGTGCCATCAGTGAGCAGGAAAACTATGGCTACACCTTC.

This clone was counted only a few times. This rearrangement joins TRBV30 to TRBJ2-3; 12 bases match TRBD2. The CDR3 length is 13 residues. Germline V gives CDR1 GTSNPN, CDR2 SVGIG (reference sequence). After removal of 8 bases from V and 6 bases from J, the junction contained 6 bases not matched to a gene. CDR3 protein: CANGLAGGDTQYF. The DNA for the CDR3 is TGTGCCAACGGGCTAGCGGGGGGGGATACGCAGTATTTT.

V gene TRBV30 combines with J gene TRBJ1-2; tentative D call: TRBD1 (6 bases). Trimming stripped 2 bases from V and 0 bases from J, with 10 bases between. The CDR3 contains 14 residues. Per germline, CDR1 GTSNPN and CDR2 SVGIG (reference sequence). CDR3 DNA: TGTGCCTGGAGTATGACAGGCCCTAACTATGGCTACACCTTC. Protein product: CAWSMTGPNYGYTF.

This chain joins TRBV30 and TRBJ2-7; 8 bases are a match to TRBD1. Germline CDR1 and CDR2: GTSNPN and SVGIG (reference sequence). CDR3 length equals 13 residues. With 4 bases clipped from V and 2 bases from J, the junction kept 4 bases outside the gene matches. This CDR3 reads CAWTGGIPYEQYF. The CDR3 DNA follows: TGTGCCTGGACAGGGGGCATACCCTACGAGCAGTACTTC.

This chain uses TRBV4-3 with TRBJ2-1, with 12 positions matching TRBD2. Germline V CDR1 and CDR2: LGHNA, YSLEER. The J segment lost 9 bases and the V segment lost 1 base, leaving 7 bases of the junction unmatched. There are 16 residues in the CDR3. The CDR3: CASSQGSSGGAIEQFF. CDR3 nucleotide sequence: TGCGCCAGCAGCCAAGGTTCTAGCGGGGGGGCCATTGAGCAGTTCTTC.

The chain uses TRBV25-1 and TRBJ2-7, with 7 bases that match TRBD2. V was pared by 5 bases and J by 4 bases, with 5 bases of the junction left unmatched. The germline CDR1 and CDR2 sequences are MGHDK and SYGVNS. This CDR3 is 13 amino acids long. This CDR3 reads CASSSAGGYEQYF. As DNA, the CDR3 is TGTGCCAGCAGTTCTGCCGGGGGGTACGAGCAGTACTTC.